This is a list of T cell receptor beta chains from one sample in a study of lymphopenia after photon versus proton radiotherapy. Libraries were prepared by immunoSEQ multiplex PCR; TCRdb keeps only in-frame clonotypes and omits some of them. This table holds approximately 8,100 clones, almost 90% found once. The specimen comprised peripheral blood, sampled from a patient treated with photon-based radiotherapy. These receptors all come from a man at least 80 years old with cholangiocarcinoma. Both conserved end residues are part of each CDR3. A D gene is named only where the DNA matches it firmly. Size is stated for part of the rows, as once, few or many counts, or as a class when the clone is expanded.

V gene,D gene,clone size,J gene,CDR3 DNA,CDR3 protein
TRBV19,.,few,TRBJ1-1,TGTGCCAGTAGTATAGCACCGGGGGGGAGCACTGAAGCTTTCTTT,CASSIAPGGSTEAFF
TRBV7-4,.,.,TRBJ1-5,TGTGCCAGCACCACCGGGACGGCACAGCCCCAGCATTTT,CASTTGTAQPQHF
TRBV5-1,.,.,TRBJ2-1,TGCGCCAGCAGCCCCGGCCGGGGGATCGGTGAGCAGTTCTTC,CASSPGRGIGEQFF
TRBV7-7,.,.,TRBJ1-1,TGTGCTAGCAGCTCCCAGGTCGGGGCTGAAGCTTTCTTT,CASSSQVGAEAFF
TRBV18,.,.,TRBJ2-5,TGTGCCAGCTCACCATTGGACAGCCAAGAGACCCAGTACTTC,CASSPLDSQETQYF
TRBV7-9,.,.,TRBJ2-4,TGTGCCAGCAGCTTAGTTCGGGGGACAGCCAAAAACATTCAGTACTTC,CASSLVRGTAKNIQYF
TRBV4-1,.,.,TRBJ1-1,TGCGCCAGCAGCCACGGGTTGTTTAGGGAGAACACTGAAGCTTTCTTT,CASSHGLFRENTEAFF
TRBV6-6,TRBD1,.,TRBJ2-7,TGTGCCAGCAGTTACGCTCCGGGACAGGGATCCGAGCAGTACTTC,CASSYAPGQGSEQYF
TRBV12-5,.,.,TRBJ1-6,TGTGCTAGTGGGACGAGAGTGGGGGGAATCCACTTT,CASGTRVGGIHF
TRBV27,.,few,TRBJ1-1,TGTGCCAGCAGTTCCTACAGGGAGAACTTGAACACTGAAGCTTTCTTT,CASSSYRENLNTEAFF
TRBV4-1,.,.,TRBJ2-6,TGCGCCAGCAGCCACGCGGGCCGGAATACCCGAGACGTCCTGACTTTC,CASSHAGRNTRDVLTF
TRBV30,.,.,TRBJ2-3,TGTGCCTGGAGCGAACAGGTTTTTAGCACAGATACGCAGTATTTT,CAWSEQVFSTDTQYF
TRBV13,TRBD1,.,TRBJ1-2,TGTGCCAGCAGCATGACAGGGGAAGGGGTTAACTATGGCTACACCTTC,CASSMTGEGVNYGYTF
TRBV4-2,.,.,TRBJ1-5,TGTGCCAGCAGCCAAGATGGGGTAAGGCAGCCCCAGCATTTT,CASSQDGVRQPQHF
TRBV5-4,TRBD1,.,TRBJ2-7,TGTGCCAGCAGCTTCGGGACAGGGGTCTTCGAGCAGTACTTC,CASSFGTGVFEQYF
TRBV12-5,.,.,TRBJ1-2,TGTGCTAGTGGGGCTCAGGGTATAGTTTTTGGCTACACCTTC,CASGAQGIVFGYTF
TRBV5-4,TRBD2,.,TRBJ2-1,TGTGCCAGCAGCTTTAGCGGGGCGTACAATGAGCAGTTCTTC,CASSFSGAYNEQFF
TRBV5-5,.,.,TRBJ2-1,TGTGCCAGCAGCCGCGACAGGTCCTACAATGAGCAGTTCTTC,CASSRDRSYNEQFF
TRBV11-2,TRBD2,.,TRBJ2-3,TGTGCCAGCAGCTTAGATCCTGTCGCGGGGGTGAGGCAGTATTTT,CASSLDPVAGVRQYF
TRBV9,.,.,TRBJ2-5,TGTGCCAGCAGCGTCACAGGGCAGAAAGAGACCCAGTACTTC,CASSVTGQKETQYF
TRBV11-2,TRBD2,once,TRBJ2-1,TGTGCCAGCAGCTCGGGACTAGCGGGATACAATGAGCAGTTCTTC,CASSSGLAGYNEQFF
TRBV7-3,TRBD1,.,TRBJ2-2,TGTGCCAGCAGCTTGTTCGGCCGGGACAGGGCGAGAATAGGGGAGCTGTTTTTT,CASSLFGRDRARIGELFF
TRBV14,TRBD1,.,TRBJ1-3,TGTGCCAGCAGCGTGGGACAGGGGGCTGGAAACACCATATATTTT,CASSVGQGAGNTIYF
TRBV2,.,.,TRBJ1-1,TGTGCCAGCAGTGTTGCGGGAACGATGAACACTGAAGCTTTCTTT,CASSVAGTMNTEAFF